This T cell receptor (beta chain) originates from a study of blood T cell repertoires in COVID-19. As for the study in general: COVID-19 samples collected from the United States, Italy and Spain covered acute and convalescent phases. Nucleic acid was either cDNA or gDNA, and it came from T cells, B-cell-depleted T cells, or PBMCs.

Methods used by the authors: Amplification with reference gene primers provided the estimates of nucleated cell counts. The table came from immunoSEQ multiplex PCR; TCRdb's copy has only in-frame clones and leaves some out. V and J calls and clone size are given by that table; D and trimming were obtained from the DNA. Of roughly 260,000 clones in the sample, 91% were seen once. In germline, CDR1 is MNHEY, CDR2 SVGEGT. The ends lost 6 bases at V and 3 bases at J; junction bases unmatched: 4. The CDR3 has 14 residues. Enrolment of Seattle patients took place during active infection, and they were followed longitudinally.

Sequenced input: peripheral blood. The TCR was taken from a person aged 18 to 30 with COVID-19, enrolled during active disease. The chain employs TRBV6-2 or TRBV6-3 and TRBJ2-3; TRBD2 agrees at 9 bases. This CDR3 is CASSLAGPTDTQYF. In DNA, the CDR3 is TGTGCCAGCAGCCTAGCGGGACCAACAGATACGCAGTATTTT.